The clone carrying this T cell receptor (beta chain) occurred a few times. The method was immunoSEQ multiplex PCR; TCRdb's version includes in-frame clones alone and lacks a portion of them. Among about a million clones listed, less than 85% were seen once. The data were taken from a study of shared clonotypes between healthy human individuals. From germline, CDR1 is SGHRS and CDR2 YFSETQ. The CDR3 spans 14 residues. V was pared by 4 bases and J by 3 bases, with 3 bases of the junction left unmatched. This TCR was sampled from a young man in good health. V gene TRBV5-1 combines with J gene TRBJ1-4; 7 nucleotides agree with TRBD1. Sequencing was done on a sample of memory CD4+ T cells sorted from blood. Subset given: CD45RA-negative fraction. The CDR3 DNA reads TGCGCCAGCAGCCGGGACAGCCCTAATGAAAAACTGTTTTTT. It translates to CASSRDSPNEKLFF.